The 20 T cell receptor beta chains in this list originate from one sample, sequenced in a study of blood T cells in healthy people across ages. The use of a sample-barcoded 5' primer and a J-beta primer mix characterized a second PCR of about 6 to 12 cycles. Using its own MiXCR run on the 5' RACE reads, TCRdb lists one record per CDR3 protein. The sample yields approximately 670,000 distinct CDR3 sequences, 35% to 50% seen once. Source material: blood. These receptors all come from a man older than 75 in good health.

This clonotype was counted between two and nine times. The chain is built from TRBV2 and TRBJ2-3, with 11 bases identical to TRBD1. The CDR3 runs to 15 residues. Trimming removed 5 bases from V and 3 bases from J; junction bases left unmatched: 4. Germline loops: CDR1 SNHLY, CDR2 FYNNEI. CDR3: CASSFRDRGTDTQYF. The CDR3 region has the DNA TGTGCCAGCAGTTTCCGGGACAGGGGGACAGATACGCAGTATTTT.

This clonotype has a count of ten or more. The genes are TRBV4-2 and TRBJ1-4; D ambiguous. Germline CDR1 LGHNA, CDR2 YNFKEQ. The CDR3 is 13 amino acids. Trimming removed 2 bases from V and 8 bases from J, with 9 bases in between. CDR3 DNA sequence: TGTGCCAGCAGCCAACGGCAGGAAGAAAAACTGTTTTTT. It encodes CASSQRQEEKLFF.

Points on this clonotype: Possible read error: a much larger clone is one base away. The chain employs TRBV6-1 and TRBJ2-7, with D unresolved. The CDR3 sequence is 16 residues long. Germline V lookup: CDR1 MNHNS, CDR2 SASEGT. CDR3 in amino acids: CASGESIIRTYNEQYF. CDR3 DNA sequence: TGTGCCAGCGGTGAATCTATCATCAGAACCTACAATGAGCAGTACTTC.

J is TRBJ2-3 and V is TRBV4-3; TRBD1 aligns across 7 bases. Trimming at V came to 1 base and at J to 4 bases, leaving 11 bases not matched to a gene. The CDR3 extends over 17 amino acids. Germline V lookup: CDR1 LGHNA, CDR2 YSLEER. Written as DNA, the CDR3 is TGCGCCAGCAGCCAAGGCAGGGGGTTTCCTCGCGCAGATACGCAGTATTTT. This gives the protein CASSQGRGFPRADTQYF.

The CDR3 sequence is CASSQESGVRNIQYF. The CDR3 DNA reads TGTGCCAGCAGCCAAGAATCAGGGGTTAGGAACATTCAGTACTTC. This chain links TRBV3-1 with TRBJ2-4; possible D gene TRBD1, 6 bases. The CDR3 runs to 15 residues. V dropped 0 bases and J dropped 7 bases, with 13 bases sitting between them. From germline, CDR1 is LGHDT and CDR2 YNNKEL (reference sequence).

The chain links TRBV12-3 or TRBV12-4 to TRBJ2-1; TRBD1 aligns across 10 bases. The tail of the sequence fits TRBJ2-7 better, so the J call may be wrong. The CDR3 is made up of 16 amino acids. The CDR3 bases are TGTGCCAGCAGTCCAGCGGGACAGGGGAGCTTCTACGAGCAGTACTTC. Translation gives CASSPAGQGSFYEQYF.

This clonotype was counted at least ten times. This chain links TRBV7-9 with TRBJ1-4; 7 bases are shared with TRBD1. The germline CDR1 and CDR2 sequences are SEHNR and FQNEAQ (reference sequence). CDR3 length: 16 residues. V lost 1 base and J lost 5; bases outside the gene matches: 7. Here the CDR3 DNA reads TGTGCCAGCAGCTTAGTATCGGGACAGAAAAATGAAAAACTGTTTTTT. Encoded protein: CASSLVSGQKNEKLFF.

This clonotype was seen only a few times. The chain joins TRBV4-3 to TRBJ2-7; D may be TRBD1 (6 bases). In germline, CDR1 is LGHNA, CDR2 YSLEER. The ends were cut back, 0 bases at V and 8 bases at J, with 11 bases in the middle. The CDR3 consists of 13 residues. This CDR3 is CASSQDQGWKQYF. The CDR3 DNA reads TGCGCCAGCAGCCAAGATCAGGGGTGGAAGCAGTACTTC.

The V and J genes are TRBV4-2 and TRBJ2-5; maybe TRBD2 (5 bases). Germline loops: CDR1 LGHNA, CDR2 YNFKEQ. Trimming took off 4 bases at V and 3 bases at J, with 18 bases between the two ends. This CDR3 is 16 amino acids long. CDR3 protein: CASSRETSTGKETQYF. CDR3 nucleotide sequence: TGTGCCAGCAGCCGAGAGACGAGTACGGGGAAAGAGACCCAGTACTTC.

This clonotype was counted at least ten times. The V and J genes are TRBV29-1 and TRBJ2-5; D tentatively fits TRBD1 or TRBD2 (6 bases each). Trimming shortened V by 8 bases and J by 5 bases, and 18 bases separated the two germline ends. Looked up from germline, CDR1 is SQVTM and CDR2 is ANQGSEA. The CDR3 length is 13 residues. The CDR3 sequence is CSLSVEGGETQYF. The CDR3 bases are TGCAGCCTTAGCGTCGAGGGGGGTGAGACCCAGTACTTC. Drawing the rest from reference TRBV29-1 and TRBJ2-5, the complete variable domain is SAVISQKPSRDICQRGTSLTIQCQVDSQVTMMFWYRQQPGQSLTLIATANQGSEATYESGFVIDKFPISRPNLTFSTLTVSNMSPEDSSIYLCSLSVEGGETQYFGPGTRLLVL.

On this clonotype itself: Compared with germline, one end of the junction differs, possibly owing to a read error. The CDR3 nucleotides are TGTGCCAGCAGTGGGAGGGACGCCGCAGACTCCTCCGAGCAGTACTTC. It codes for CASSGRDAADSSEQYF. The chain links TRBV28 to TRBJ2-7, with 7 bases matching TRBD2. Germline V gene data show CDR1 as MDHEN and CDR2 as SYDVKM. The CDR3 has 16 amino acids. The entire variable domain, with the rest obtained from reference TRBV28 and TRBJ2-7, is as follows: DVKVTQSSRYLVKRTGEKVFLECVQDMDHENMFWYRQDPGLGLRLIYFSYDVKMKEKGDIPEGYSVSREKKERFSLILESASTNQTSMYLCASSGRDAADSSEQYFGPGTRLTVT.

The CDR3 DNA reads TGTGCCAGCAGTTTTGGGGGACAGGGGGAAGTTTTGGAGACCCAGTACTTC. Translated, it gives CASSFGGQGEVLETQYF. J is TRBJ2-5 and V is TRBV28, with 11 positions matching TRBD1. Germline V gene data show CDR1 as MDHEN and CDR2 as SYDVKM. The V and J ends lost 3 bases and 5 bases, in that order; junction bases with no gene match: 11. This CDR3 contains 17 residues.

The V and J genes are TRBV6-2 or TRBV6-3 and TRBJ2-2; D is perhaps TRBD2 (6 bases). Germline values: CDR1 MNHEY, CDR2 SVGEGT. The CDR3 is 13 amino acids. V was trimmed by 8 bases and J by 0 bases, leaving 7 bases between them. The CDR3 DNA reads TGTGCCAGCGGGACTCCGAACACCGGGGAGCTGTTTTTT. Protein product: CASGTPNTGELFF.

In its sample, this clonotype was seen many times. The chain joins TRBV7-9 to TRBJ2-7; 9 nucleotides agree with TRBD1. Germline V gene sequence: CDR1 SEHNR, CDR2 FQNEAQ (reference sequence). V shed 0 bases and J 2 bases; nucleotides not matched to a gene: 5. This CDR3 is 16 amino acids long. CDR3 loop: CASSLASGTGTYEQYF. Written as DNA, the CDR3 is TGTGCCAGCAGCTTAGCAAGTGGGACAGGGACCTACGAGCAGTACTTC.

This clonotype was found a few times. The rearrangement joins TRBV20-1 to TRBJ2-5, with 8 bases that match TRBD2. J was trimmed by 1 base and V by 3 bases; bases with no gene match: 13. The germline V gene encodes CDR1 DFQATT and CDR2 SNEGSKA (reference sequence). The CDR3 consists of 17 residues. The CDR3, as DNA: TGCAGTGCTAGTAAGGTCCTAGTGCGGGGGGCCCAAGAGACCCAGTACTTC. Protein product: CSASKVLVRGAQETQYF.

V usage is TRBV20-1 and J usage is TRBJ1-2; D call uncertain. CDR1 and CDR2 (germline): DFQATT, SNEGSKA (reference sequence). This CDR3 has 11 residues. With 6 bases removed from V and 7 bases from J, the gap between germline ends came to 12 bases. The CDR3: CSAIRDRGYTF. In DNA form, the CDR3 reads TGCAGTGCCATTAGAGACCGTGGCTACACCTTC.

The gene calls are TRBV7-8 and TRBJ2-1, with a weak D call TRBD2 (6 bases). Per germline, CDR1 SGHVS and CDR2 FQNEAQ. V was cut by 5 bases and J by 9 bases, with 23 bases left in between. The CDR3 is 16 amino acids. Here the CDR3 reads CASSSTGTGSRGEQFF. As DNA, the CDR3 is TGTGCCAGCAGCAGCACCGGGACTGGGTCTCGCGGTGAGCAGTTCTTC.

This clonotype was seen ten or more times. The rearrangement links TRBV10-3 to TRBJ2-7; D remains unclear. The CDR3 extends over 11 amino acids. V lost 2 bases, J lost 5 bases, and 4 bases lay in between. The germline gives CDR1 ENHRY, CDR2 SYGVKD. CDR3 DNA: TGTGCCATCAGTGAGAAACACGAGCAGTACTTC. This sequence encodes CAISEKHEQYF.

This clonotype was found a few times. The chain carries TRBV20-1 and TRBJ2-3, with D maybe TRBD2 (5 bases). With 3 bases removed from V and 3 bases from J, the gap between germline ends came to 16 bases. CDR3 size: 15 residues. In germline, CDR1 is DFQATT, CDR2 SNEGSKA (reference sequence). The chain's CDR3 is CSASNAGKRTDTQYF. The DNA for the CDR3 is TGCAGTGCTAGTAATGCCGGGAAGAGGACAGATACGCAGTATTTT.

The rearrangement links TRBV24-1 to TRBJ2-3; no clear D gene. V was trimmed by 5 bases and J by 6 bases, leaving 11 bases between them. Germline loops: CDR1 KGHDR, CDR2 SFDVKD. This CDR3 has 13 residues. The CDR3 here is CATSAPPGDTQYF. The DNA for the CDR3 is TGTGCCACCAGTGCTCCCCCCGGGGATACGCAGTATTTT.